This T cell receptor (beta chain) is from a study of blood T cells in healthy people across ages. V was trimmed by 6 bases and J by 1 base, leaving 10 bases between them. The CDR3 is made up of 13 amino acids. This clonotype was observed many times. Caucasian individuals from Russia who were healthy and aged about 6 to 95 acted as donors. Isolated per sample were at least 6 million PBMCs. A second roughly 7 to 12 cycle PCR used barcoded and J-beta primers. Using its own MiXCR run on the 5' RACE reads, TCRdb lists one record per CDR3 protein. The sample gives around 750,000 distinct CDR3 sequences, 53% of which show up once; approximately 40% is in the top ten.

This sequence was found in an older man in good health. The rearrangement uses TRBV12-3 or TRBV12-4 and TRBJ2-7; D possibly corresponds to TRBD2 (5 bases). The specimen sequenced was blood. For the CDR3, the DNA is TGTGCCAGCAGCCTCTCGGGGTCCTACGAGCAGTACTTC. Translation: CASSLSGSYEQYF.